Listed here are 7 T cell receptor beta chains from one sample, sequenced in a study of T cells in localized non-small cell lung cancer. Profiled with immunoSEQ multiplex PCR; TCRdb holds only in-frame clones, not every one. The data hold approximately 88,000 clones, with roughly 91% observed a single time. This sample comprised PBMCs, obtained before any cancer treatment. Every receptor here comes from a woman aged 35-70 years with stage II squamous cell lung carcinoma.

This rearrangement joins TRBV7-9 to TRBJ1-2; D gene uncertain. CDR1 is SEHNR and CDR2 is FQNEAQ in the germline V gene (reference sequence). V lost 5 bases to trimming and J lost 1 base, with 8 bases between them. The length of the CDR3 is 13 residues. The CDR3 DNA is TGTGCCAGCAGCCCCGCTGGTAACTATGGCTACACCTTC. Translation: CASSPAGNYGYTF.

The chain employs TRBV7-2 and TRBJ2-3; D remains ambiguous. Germline CDR1 reads SGHTA; CDR2 reads FQGNSA. The length of the CDR3 is 15 residues. V dropped 5 bases and J dropped 1 base, with 13 bases sitting between them. The CDR3 DNA reads TGTGCCAGCAGCCCCCCCGGGCGTCGCACAGATACGCAGTATTTT. This gives the protein CASSPPGRRTDTQYF.

This rearrangement joins TRBV7-2 to TRBJ1-5; D unresolved. Germline-derived CDR1 and CDR2 are SGHTA and FQGNSA. V gave up 1 base and J gave up 4 bases, with 8 bases separating them. The CDR3 has 14 residues. CDR3 loop: CASSLGGRNQPQHF. CDR3 nucleotide sequence: TGTGCCAGCAGCTTAGGAGGTCGAAATCAGCCCCAGCATTTT.

The chain couples TRBV6-6 to TRBJ1-1, with a tentative D call TRBD1 (6 bases). V was clipped by 7 bases and J by 4 bases, with 7 bases between them. The CDR3 spans 11 residues. CDR1 MNHNY and CDR2 SVGAGI come from the germline V gene (reference sequence). The CDR3 sequence is CASNRATEAFF. The CDR3 region has the DNA TGTGCCAGCAACAGGGCCACTGAAGCTTTCTTT.

This chain connects TRBV10-2 to TRBJ2-1, with 11 positions matching TRBD2. Germline assignment: CDR1 WSHSY and CDR2 SAAADI. V was clipped by 6 bases and J by 3 bases; unmatched bases: 4. The CDR3 contains 15 residues. CDR3 in amino acids: CASRPLAGGYNEQFF. The CDR3 DNA follows: TGCGCCAGCAGACCGCTAGCGGGAGGCTACAATGAGCAGTTCTTC.

The rearrangement uses TRBV4-2 and TRBJ2-7; the D call may be TRBD1 or TRBD2 (5 bases each). This CDR3 has 14 amino acids. In germline, CDR1 is LGHNA, CDR2 YNFKEQ. V lost 1 base and J lost 5, with 12 bases in between. DNA for the CDR3: TGTGCCAGCAGCCAAGGGGGACCCCGGAACGAGCAGTACTTC. Residues: CASSQGGPRNEQYF.

The chain is built from TRBV4-1 and TRBJ2-1; the match to TRBD2 covers 13 bases. Germline CDR1 reads MGHRA; CDR2 reads YSYEKL. This CDR3 is 15 amino acids long. With 5 bases clipped from V and 9 bases from J, the junction kept 7 bases outside the gene matches. The CDR3 DNA reads TGCGCCAGCAGCTGGACTAGCGGGAGTTATGGTGAGCAGTTCTTC. Its protein is CASSWTSGSYGEQFF.